This T cell receptor (beta chain) was captured in a study of shared clonotypes between healthy human individuals. Method: immunoSEQ multiplex PCR; TCRdb's copy keeps in-frame clones and lacks some. The table shows around 2.3 million clones, with 90% to 96% occurring only once. V lost 0 bases and J lost 0, with 15 bases in between. This CDR3 is built from 18 residues. From germline, CDR1 is MNHNS and CDR2 SASEGT. Sequenced input: naive CD4+ T cells sorted from blood. Subset denoted: CD45RA+ positively selected. This receptor was obtained from a man between 18 and 29 years old in good health. V usage is TRBV6-1 and J usage is TRBJ1-5, with TRBD1 as a possible D gene (6 bases). The DNA of the CDR3 is TGTGCCAGCAGTGAAGCGGCGGGGGCGACGATTAGCAATCAGCCCCAGCATTTT. It encodes CASSEAAGATISNQPQHF.